This TCR beta chain emerged from a study of human T cells and chemical hapten exposure. TCRdb re-called the RACE reads through MiXCR, storing one row per CDR3 protein. The sample contains approximately 100,000 distinct CDR3 sequences, approximately 12% of which appear only once. Time point noted: pre-sensitization, week 0. Described treatment: therapeutic diphenylcyclopropenone sensitization with weekly scalp DPC. Blood, whole and unfractionated, served as the source for total RNA extraction. Germline V gene lookup returns CDR1 SEHNR and CDR2 FQNEAQ (reference sequence). The V gene lost 5 bases and the J gene lost 7 bases, with 17 bases spanning the gap. The CDR3 spans 14 residues. This clonotype was observed a few times.

The chain joins TRBV7-9 to TRBJ1-1, with D perhaps TRBD1 (5 bases). The input for sequencing was whole blood, taken in connection with sensitization to the hapten diphenylcyclopropenone (DPC). This sequence originates from a woman aged 45-60 years with alopecia areata. Some clones in this sample may be carry-over from other donors' samples. DNA for the CDR3: TGTGCCAGCAGCCCCAGGGAGGGGCGGGGTGAAGCTTTCTTT. Translation gives CASSPREGRGEAFF. Based on the CDR3 plus reference TRBV7-9 and TRBJ1-1, the full variable domain is DTGVSQNPRHKITKRGQNVTFRCDPISEHNRLYWYRQTLGQGPEFLTYFQNEAQLEKSRLLSDRFSAERPKGSFSTLEIQRTEQGDSAMYLCASSPREGRGEAFFGQGTRLTVV.